The 32 T cell receptor beta chains below were found in one sample sequenced in a study of T cell changes during pregnancy in multiple sclerosis. Libraries were prepared by immunoSEQ multiplex PCR; TCRdb keeps only in-frame clonotypes and omits some of them. This table has roughly 80,000 clones, approximately 90% appearing once. Sample: peripheral blood, taken before pregnancy. The receptors were sampled from a female donor with multiple sclerosis, enrolled in a pregnancy study.

The chain joins TRBV7-9 to TRBJ1-1; 7 positions agree with TRBD1. Trimming took 4 bases from V and 7 from J; bases not matched to a gene: 6. Per the germline V gene, CDR1 is SEHNR and CDR2 is FQNEAQ (reference sequence). This CDR3 contains 13 residues. The CDR3 coding sequence is TGTGCCAGCAGCTCTGCCGGGACAGATGAAGCTTTCTTT. This codes for CASSSAGTDEAFF.

This chain links TRBV2 with TRBJ2-2; 8 bases agree with TRBD1. The CDR3 is 16 residues long. Germline V gives CDR1 SNHLY, CDR2 FYNNEI. J lost 0 bases, V lost 6 bases, and 6 bases had no gene match. DNA for the CDR3: TGTGCCAGCAGCCCTCAGGGGGCCGCGAACACCGGGGAGCTGTTTTTT. This gives the protein CASSPQGAANTGELFF.

The chain has TRBV18 and TRBJ2-1; D gene ambiguous. In germline, CDR1 is KGHSH, CDR2 LQKENI. The CDR3 has 14 residues. V lost 1 base and J lost 14, with 18 bases in between. CDR3 bases: TGTGCCAGCTCACCACAACGAGATAATGAATTCAAGTTCTTC. It translates to CASSPQRDNEFKFF.

The chain carries TRBV4-1 and TRBJ1-3; no clear D. CDR3 size: 15 residues. CDR1 MGHRA and CDR2 YSYEKL come from the germline V gene. With 1 base removed from V and 0 bases from J, the gap between germline ends came to 7 bases. The CDR3 is CASSQGWASGNTIYF. The CDR3 bases are TGCGCCAGCAGCCAAGGTTGGGCCTCTGGAAACACCATATATTTT.

The V gene is TRBV11-2, the J gene TRBJ2-3; 8 bases are a match to TRBD2. The CDR3 spans 15 residues. V dropped 2 bases and J dropped 1; count of bases not matched to a gene: 2. CDR1 is SGHAT and CDR2 is FQNNGV in the germline V gene. In DNA form, the CDR3 reads TGTGCCAGCAGCTTACGGCGGGGGGGCACAGATACGCAGTATTTT. This sequence encodes CASSLRRGGTDTQYF. Full variable domain (missing parts from reference TRBV11-2 and TRBJ2-3): EAGVAQSPRYKIIEKRQSVAFWCNPISGHATLYWYQQILGQGPKLLIQFQNNGVVDDSQLPKDRFSAERLKGVDSTLKIQPAKLEDSAVYLCASSLRRGGTDTQYFGPGTRLTVL.

The rearrangement links TRBV28 to TRBJ1-5; D is possibly TRBD1 (6 bases). CDR1 and CDR2 from the germline V gene are MDHEN and SYDVKM. The V end was cut by 5 bases, the J end by 4 bases, with 21 bases between. This CDR3 has 17 residues. DNA for the CDR3: TGTGCCAGCAGTACGTCTGAGGCGGGGGGGGCGAATCAGCCCCAGCATTTT. Protein product: CASSTSEAGGANQPQHF.

This sequence joins TRBV6-4 and TRBJ1-2; TRBD1 might be the D (5 bases). V gave up 4 bases and J gave up 2 bases, with 14 bases separating them. This CDR3 contains 15 residues. CDR1 is MRHNA, CDR2 SNTAGT, per germline. CDR3 coding DNA: TGTGCCAGCAGTGTTTCGGGGGAGACCAACTATGGCTACACCTTC. This encodes CASSVSGETNYGYTF.

V usage is TRBV11-2 and J usage is TRBJ1-1; no clear D gene. Trimming cost V 3 bases and J 2 bases, with 4 bases left between them. This CDR3 comprises 12 residues. Germline V CDR1 and CDR2: SGHAT, FQNNGV. The CDR3 DNA sequence: TGTGCCAGCAGCTTGGCAAACACTGAAGCTTTCTTT. As protein: CASSLANTEAFF. Full variable domain (outside the CDR3, taken from reference TRBV11-2 and TRBJ1-1): EAGVAQSPRYKIIEKRQSVAFWCNPISGHATLYWYQQILGQGPKLLIQFQNNGVVDDSQLPKDRFSAERLKGVDSTLKIQPAKLEDSAVYLCASSLANTEAFFGQGTRLTVV.

This chain links TRBV5-5 with TRBJ2-2; TRBD1 matches 8 bases. The CDR3 contains 18 residues. From germline, CDR1 is SGHKS and CDR2 YYEKEE (reference sequence). The trim removed 6 bases at V and 7 bases at J, leaving 20 bases unmatched. The CDR3 region is CASTLTGTGGYSDGELFF. The CDR3 nucleotides read TGTGCCAGCACCCTTACCGGGACAGGTGGTTATTCGGACGGGGAGCTGTTTTTT.

V is TRBV7-3 and J is TRBJ2-7; 9 bases agree with TRBD1. J was trimmed by 5 bases and V by 4 bases; bases with no gene match: 9. Germline values: CDR1 SGHTA, CDR2 FQGTGA. This CDR3 has 15 amino acids. The CDR3 region has the DNA TGTGCCAGCAGCTCCGTCGGGACAGGGAGTGACGAGCAGTACTTC. Amino acid sequence: CASSSVGTGSDEQYF.

The chain employs TRBV29-1 and TRBJ2-1; a possible D gene is TRBD1 (6 bases). The CDR3 contains 14 residues. V lost 7 bases, J lost 0 bases, and 13 bases lay in between. The germline CDR1 and CDR2 sequences are SQVTM and ANQGSEA. The CDR3 DNA reads TGCAGCGGAAACCAGGGGATCTCCTACAATGAGCAGTTCTTC. Translating it yields CSGNQGISYNEQFF.

This sequence joins TRBV18 and TRBJ1-3; D is unclear. V gave up 3 bases and J gave up 0 bases, with 15 bases separating them. The CDR3 totals 17 residues. The germline gives CDR1 KGHSH, CDR2 LQKENI. The CDR3 DNA follows: TGTGCCAGCTCACCTGGCTTAAGTCGTGGCTCTGGAAACACCATATATTTT. This sequence encodes CASSPGLSRGSGNTIYF.

The chain has TRBV4-1 and TRBJ1-5; 7 positions match TRBD1. Unmatched junction bases numbered 7, after V lost 2 bases and J lost 3 bases. Germline assignment: CDR1 MGHRA and CDR2 YSYEKL. The CDR3 contains 16 residues. CDR3 in DNA: TGCGCCAGCAGCCAAACGACAGGGTACCCCAATCAGCCCCAGCATTTT. Protein sequence: CASSQTTGYPNQPQHF.

The gene calls are TRBV5-5 and TRBJ2-2, with a tentative D call TRBD1 (6 bases). Germline CDR1 is SGHKS and CDR2 is YYEKEE (reference sequence). V was clipped by 6 bases and J by 2 bases, with 11 bases between them. This CDR3 has 14 residues. CDR3 DNA sequence: TGTGCCAGCATCGACAGGTTCAACACCGGGGAGCTGTTTTTT. Translated: CASIDRFNTGELFF.

The gene calls are TRBV5-1 and TRBJ2-6; D uncertain. Germline loops: CDR1 SGHRS, CDR2 YFSETQ. V was cut by 1 base and J by 0 bases, with 17 bases left in between. The CDR3 length is 19 residues. The CDR3 nucleotides are TGCGCCAGCAGCTTGAAGGTCCAGGCCGTACACTCTGGGGCCAACGTCCTGACTTTC. Translating gives CASSLKVQAVHSGANVLTF.

This clone was picked up a small number of times. This chain joins TRBV6-5 and TRBJ1-5; D uncertain. The germline V and J ends were trimmed by 5 bases and 5 bases, with 10 bases remaining between them. CDR3 length equals 13 residues. CDR1 and CDR2 (germline): MNHEY, SVGAGI. CDR3 sequence reads: CASSLVAHQPQHF. CDR3 in DNA: TGTGCCAGCAGTCTAGTAGCCCATCAGCCCCAGCATTTT.

This clone has more than one count but fewer than ten. The chain is built from TRBV6-6 and TRBJ1-6, with a weak D call TRBD1 (6 bases). Trimming pared 2 bases from V and 5 bases from J, leaving 10 bases between. This CDR3 region has 15 residues. Germline V gene lookup returns CDR1 MNHNY and CDR2 SVGAGI (reference sequence). The CDR3 coding sequence is TGTGCCAGCAGTTACCCAGGGGTTAATAATTCACCCCTCCACTTT. It is translated as CASSYPGVNNSPLHF.

The V gene is TRBV6-6, the J gene TRBJ1-2; 7 nucleotides match TRBD1. V trimming: 6 bases; J trimming: 8 bases; junction bases outside the gene matches: 3. The CDR3 runs 11 residues. Germline V gene lookup returns CDR1 MNHNY and CDR2 SVGAGI (reference sequence). CDR3 region: CASSRGGGYTF. For the CDR3, the DNA is TGTGCCAGCAGCCGAGGGGGCGGCTACACCTTC.

This clone was seen once. The V call is TRBV18, the J call TRBJ2-1; D unresolved. Trimming removed 2 bases at V and 0 bases at J, with 8 bases between. Germline V lookup: CDR1 KGHSH, CDR2 LQKENI. The CDR3 contains 15 residues. The CDR3 spells CASSPSKSSYNEQFF. DNA of the CDR3: TGTGCCAGCTCACCATCTAAGAGCTCCTACAATGAGCAGTTCTTC.

This chain connects TRBV2 to TRBJ1-1, with 9 bases identical to TRBD1. This CDR3 comprises 13 residues. Trimming cost V 5 bases and J 9 bases; bases outside gene matches: 7. Germline loops: CDR1 SNHLY, CDR2 FYNNEI. CDR3 nucleotide sequence: TGTGCCAGCAGTCGGGACAGGGTGGACCAAGCTTTCTTT. This sequence encodes CASSRDRVDQAFF.

J is TRBJ2-3 and V is TRBV6-6, with D possibly being TRBD2 (5 bases). Germline lookup yields CDR1 MNHNY and CDR2 SVGAGI (reference sequence). Trimming took off 6 bases at V and 0 bases at J, with 13 bases between the two ends. This CDR3 comprises 15 residues. The CDR3 spells CASRLNRGSTDTQYF. CDR3 DNA sequence: TGTGCCAGCAGACTCAACCGCGGGAGCACAGATACGCAGTATTTT.

In regard to this clone: A junction end diverges from the germline sequence, so it may reflect a read error. The genes are TRBV19 and TRBJ2-7; 8 bases agree with TRBD2. CDR1 and CDR2 from the germline V gene are LNHDA and SQIVND (reference sequence). This CDR3 is 13 amino acids long. The chain's CDR3 is CASSRDLVAGPIF. As DNA, the CDR3 is TGTGCCAGTAGTCGCGATTTAGTAGCGGGACCCATTTTC. The complete variable domain, with remaining parts taken from reference TRBV19 and TRBJ2-7, reads DGGITQSPKYLFRKEGQNVTLSCEQNLNHDAMYWYRQDPGQGLRLIYYSQIVNDFQKGDIAEGYSVSREKKESFPLTVTSAQKNPTAFYLCASSRDLVAGPIFGPGTRLTVT.

This chain joins TRBV5-1 and TRBJ2-3, with TRBD2 matching over 7 bases. The length of the CDR3 is 16 residues. V shed 4 bases, J shed 3 bases, and the junction held 11 bases outside the gene matches. Germline loops: CDR1 SGHRS, CDR2 YFSETQ. CDR3 residues: CASSPGGGRGTDTQYF. In nucleotides, the CDR3 is TGCGCCAGCAGCCCGGGAGGTGGGCGGGGTACAGATACGCAGTATTTT.

The chain has TRBV6-8 and TRBJ1-5; TRBD1 matches at 8 bases. Germline CDR1 and CDR2: MNHGY and SAAAGT. This CDR3 has 16 residues. The ends lost 4 bases at V and 7 bases at J; junction bases unmatched: 12. CDR3 sequence reads: CASSSGRTGKGQPQHF. Here the CDR3 DNA reads TGTGCCAGCAGTTCCGGAAGGACAGGGAAAGGGCAGCCCCAGCATTTT.

This chain joins TRBV29-1 and TRBJ1-4; 8 bases agree with TRBD1. In germline, CDR1 is SQVTM, CDR2 ANQGSEA. This CDR3 has 13 residues. With V trimmed by 7 bases and J by 8 bases, 9 bases remained unmatched. This chain's CDR3 is CSGLSGGGEKLFF. The CDR3 nucleotides are TGCAGCGGCCTCTCAGGGGGCGGGGAAAAACTGTTTTTT.

J is TRBJ1-1 and V is TRBV6-5; D is ambiguous. Germline CDR1 MNHEY, CDR2 SVGAGI. This CDR3 region has 16 residues. V lost 0 bases, J lost 6 bases, and 17 bases lay in between. CDR3 coding DNA: TGTGCCAGCAGTTACTCGGGGAGTAGGACGGTCCCTGAAGCTTTCTTT. Residues: CASSYSGSRTVPEAFF.

This chain uses TRBV11-1 with TRBJ1-2; perhaps TRBD1 as D (5 bases). Germline CDR1 and CDR2: SGHAT and FQDESV (reference sequence). The CDR3 has 16 residues. Trimming stripped 4 bases from V and 3 bases from J, with 18 bases between. CDR3 sequence (DNA): TGTGCCAGCAGCTCGAGATGGGGCGAAGCCCACTATGGCTACACCTTC. Its protein is CASSSRWGEAHYGYTF. Together with reference TRBV11-1 and TRBJ1-2, the CDR3 gives the full variable domain: EAEVAQSPRYKITEKSQAVAFWCDPISGHATLYWYRQILGQGPELLVQFQDESVVDDSQLPKDRFSAERLKGVDSTLKIQPAELGDSAMYLCASSSRWGEAHYGYTFGSGTRLTVV.

This clone was recorded only once. The V gene is TRBV4-2, the J gene TRBJ2-3; D not certain. CDR1 is LGHNA, CDR2 YNFKEQ, per germline. V was clipped by 0 bases and J by 2 bases, with 6 bases between them. CDR3 length equals 14 residues. As DNA, the CDR3 is TGTGCCAGCAGCCAAGAACAGACCACAGATACGCAGTATTTT. This encodes CASSQEQTTDTQYF.

J is TRBJ2-7 and V is TRBV5-5; perhaps TRBD1 as D (6 bases). With 5 bases removed from V and 3 bases from J, the gap between germline ends came to 15 bases. From germline, CDR1 is SGHKS and CDR2 YYEKEE (reference sequence). The length of the CDR3 is 14 residues. CDR3 in amino acids: CASRLQGQGYEQYF. The CDR3 DNA reads TGTGCCAGCAGACTACAGGGCCAGGGCTACGAGCAGTACTTC.

This chain connects TRBV11-2 to TRBJ2-7; possible D gene TRBD2, 6 bases. CDR1 and CDR2 from the germline V gene are SGHAT and FQNNGV. This CDR3 has 15 amino acids. V was pared by 6 bases and J by 6 bases, with 21 bases between. The CDR3 DNA reads as TGTGCCAGCAGGAAACTTAGCGGAAGCCAGAGCGAGCAGTACTTC. It encodes CASRKLSGSQSEQYF.

V gene TRBV2 combines with J gene TRBJ1-5, with TRBD1 matching over 7 bases. From germline, CDR1 is SNHLY and CDR2 FYNNEI. V lost 3 bases, J lost 5 bases, and 7 bases stayed unmatched. CDR3 length: 15 amino acids. CDR3 region: CASSDWQGGDQPQHF. CDR3 nucleotide sequence: TGTGCCAGCAGTGATTGGCAGGGGGGCGATCAGCCCCAGCATTTT. The full variable domain, its missing parts supplied by reference TRBV2 and TRBJ1-5, is EPEVTQTPSHQVTQMGQEVILRCVPISNHLYFYWYRQILGQKVEFLVSFYNNEISEKSEIFDDQFSVERPDGSNFTLKIRSTKLEDSAMYFCASSDWQGGDQPQHFGDGTRLSIL.

The genes are TRBV5-6 and TRBJ2-5, with D possibly TRBD1 on 5 matching bases. In germline, CDR1 is SGHDT, CDR2 YYEEEE. The CDR3 is 13 amino acids. V lost 2 bases and J 5 bases, leaving 10 bases between the germline ends. The CDR3 loop is CASSFDRGETQYF. CDR3 DNA: TGTGCCAGCAGCTTTGATAGGGGCGAGACCCAGTACTTC.